Listed below are T cell receptor beta chains from one sample, sequenced in a study of T cell responses to AZD1222 COVID-19 vaccine. Clones were read by immunoSEQ multiplex PCR, and TCRdb kept only the in-frame ones, dropping some. In the table there are approximately 71,000 clones, about 80% of which are singletons. The source was peripheral blood, collected on day 0 of AZD1222 vaccination. The receptors stem from an adult in good health. The CDR3 runs from the conserved cysteine through the conserved F or W. The D gene is left open where the match is weak. Size is omitted from some rows. Given values are once, few, many or a class for expanded clones.

d_call: TRBD2
clone_size: few
v_call: TRBV7-8
j_call: TRBJ2-4
cdr3_aa: CASSRTSLPLLAKNIQYF
cdr3_nt: TGTGCCAGCAGCAGGACTAGCCTTCCCTTACTAGCCAAAAACATTCAGTACTTC

d_call: NA
clone_size: NA
v_call: TRBV6-5
j_call: TRBJ2-4
cdr3_aa: CASNTIAKNIQYF
cdr3_nt: TGTGCCAGCAATACTATAGCCAAAAACATTCAGTACTTC

d_call: NA
clone_size: NA
v_call: TRBV7-9
j_call: TRBJ1-1
cdr3_aa: CASSLAPGGANTEAFF
cdr3_nt: TGTGCCAGCAGCTTAGCGCCGGGAGGGGCAAACACTGAAGCTTTCTTT

d_call: NA
clone_size: NA
v_call: TRBV3-1/TRBV3-2
j_call: TRBJ2-1
cdr3_aa: CASSTLGLLNEQFF
cdr3_nt: TGTGCCAGCAGCACCCTTGGCTTACTCAATGAGCAGTTCTTC

d_call: NA
clone_size: NA
v_call: TRBV5-4
j_call: TRBJ1-1
cdr3_aa: CASSLSRGGTEAFF
cdr3_nt: TGTGCCAGCAGCTTGTCCAGGGGCGGCACTGAAGCTTTCTTT

d_call: TRBD1
clone_size: NA
v_call: TRBV4-2
j_call: TRBJ2-7
cdr3_aa: CASSQDPETQDRASSYEQYF
cdr3_nt: TGTGCCAGCAGCCAAGATCCGGAGACGCAGGACAGGGCAAGCTCCTACGAGCAGTACTTC

d_call: NA
clone_size: NA
v_call: TRBV6-4
j_call: TRBJ1-5
cdr3_aa: CASIVWQTENQPQHF
cdr3_nt: TGTGCCAGCATAGTCTGGCAGACCGAGAATCAGCCCCAGCATTTT

d_call: NA
clone_size: few
v_call: TRBV5-1
j_call: TRBJ2-7
cdr3_aa: CASSLDIRSYEQYF
cdr3_nt: TGCGCCAGCAGCTTGGACATCCGCTCCTACGAGCAGTACTTC

d_call: NA
clone_size: NA
v_call: TRBV5-1
j_call: TRBJ2-7
cdr3_aa: CASSLVPDSYEQYF
cdr3_nt: TGCGCCAGCAGCTTGGTTCCAGACTCCTACGAGCAGTACTTC

d_call: NA
clone_size: NA
v_call: TRBV2
j_call: TRBJ2-6
cdr3_aa: CASSDRSGANVLTF
cdr3_nt: TGTGCCAGCAGTGATAGATCTGGGGCCAACGTCCTGACTTTC

d_call: TRBD1
clone_size: NA
v_call: TRBV2
j_call: TRBJ2-7
cdr3_aa: CASRPDRGLVYEQYF
cdr3_nt: TGTGCCAGCAGACCTGACAGGGGGCTCGTCTACGAGCAGTACTTC

d_call: NA
clone_size: few
v_call: TRBV6-5
j_call: TRBJ1-2
cdr3_aa: CASSTLRDLLYGYTF
cdr3_nt: TGTGCCAGCAGTACACTCAGGGACCTGCTTTATGGCTACACCTTC

d_call: NA
clone_size: once
v_call: TRBV5-1
j_call: TRBJ1-1
cdr3_aa: CASSLEEVAFF
cdr3_nt: TGCGCCAGCAGCTTGGAAGAAGTAGCTTTCTTT

d_call: NA
clone_size: NA
v_call: TRBV30
j_call: TRBJ2-2
cdr3_aa: CAWSSTNTGELFF
cdr3_nt: TGTGCCTGGAGTTCTACAAACACCGGGGAGCTGTTTTTT

d_call: NA
clone_size: few
v_call: TRBV6-6
j_call: TRBJ2-5
cdr3_aa: CASSYSGSGGETQYF
cdr3_nt: TGTGCCAGCAGTTACTCAGGTTCAGGCGGGGAGACCCAGTACTTC

d_call: NA
clone_size: NA
v_call: TRBV3-1/TRBV3-2
j_call: TRBJ1-2
cdr3_aa: CASSQETRNRGYTF
cdr3_nt: TGTGCCAGCAGCCAGGAAACCCGAAACAGGGGCTACACCTTC

d_call: TRBD1
clone_size: NA
v_call: TRBV5-3
j_call: TRBJ1-2
cdr3_aa: CARSSTPGQERGGFVYGYTF
cdr3_nt: TGTGCCAGAAGCTCCACCCCGGGACAGGAAAGGGGTGGTTTCGTCTATGGCTACACCTTC

d_call: TRBD1
clone_size: NA
v_call: TRBV19
j_call: TRBJ2-2
cdr3_aa: CASRTQGTNTGELFF
cdr3_nt: TGTGCCAGTAGGACACAGGGGACGAACACCGGGGAGCTGTTTTTT

d_call: NA
clone_size: NA
v_call: TRBV19
j_call: TRBJ1-4
cdr3_aa: CASSGGGDEKLFF
cdr3_nt: TGTGCCAGTAGTGGTGGGGGCGATGAAAAACTGTTTTTT

d_call: NA
clone_size: few
v_call: TRBV10-1
j_call: TRBJ1-2
cdr3_aa: CASSADRTYGYTF
cdr3_nt: TGCGCCAGCAGTGCCGACAGAACCTATGGCTACACCTTC

d_call: TRBD1
clone_size: NA
v_call: TRBV7-9
j_call: TRBJ2-1
cdr3_aa: CASSFRQGASYNEQFF
cdr3_nt: TGTGCCAGCAGCTTTCGACAGGGGGCATCCTACAATGAGCAGTTCTTC

d_call: NA
clone_size: NA
v_call: TRBV7-6
j_call: TRBJ2-5
cdr3_aa: CASSLEAGSPQETQYF
cdr3_nt: TGTGCCAGCAGCTTAGAGGCTGGATCCCCCCAAGAGACCCAGTACTTC

d_call: NA
clone_size: NA
v_call: TRBV2
j_call: TRBJ1-2
cdr3_aa: CASSDWGANYGYTF
cdr3_nt: TGTGCCAGCAGTGACTGGGGGGCTAACTATGGCTACACCTTC

d_call: NA
clone_size: NA
v_call: TRBV3-1/TRBV3-2
j_call: TRBJ2-6
cdr3_aa: CASSHGGPGANVLTF
cdr3_nt: TGTGCCAGCAGCCATGGGGGCCCCGGGGCCAACGTCCTGACTTTC

d_call: NA
clone_size: NA
v_call: TRBV6-4
j_call: TRBJ2-1
cdr3_aa: CASSEGTNNEQFF
cdr3_nt: TGTGCCAGCAGTGAAGGGACAAACAATGAGCAGTTCTTC

d_call: TRBD1
clone_size: NA
v_call: TRBV11-2
j_call: TRBJ1-2
cdr3_aa: CASSSLDRDYGYTF
cdr3_nt: TGTGCCAGCAGTTCACTGGACAGGGACTATGGCTACACCTTC

d_call: NA
clone_size: NA
v_call: TRBV10-2
j_call: TRBJ1-3
cdr3_aa: CASSDIWQGSGNTIYF
cdr3_nt: TGCGCCAGCAGTGATATATGGCAGGGCTCTGGAAACACCATATATTTT

d_call: NA
clone_size: NA
v_call: TRBV12-3/TRBV12-4
j_call: TRBJ1-3
cdr3_aa: CASSFLGNTIYF
cdr3_nt: TGTGCCAGCAGTTTTTTGGGAAACACCATATATTTT

d_call: NA
clone_size: NA
v_call: TRBV7-8
j_call: TRBJ2-3
cdr3_aa: CASSLARRTDTQYF
cdr3_nt: TGTGCCAGCAGCCTGGCCAGACGCACAGATACGCAGTATTTT

d_call: TRBD2
clone_size: NA
v_call: TRBV7-8
j_call: TRBJ2-1
cdr3_aa: CASSLSGGHYNEQFF
cdr3_nt: TGTGCCAGCAGCCTGAGCGGGGGCCATTACAATGAGCAGTTCTTC

d_call: TRBD2
clone_size: NA
v_call: TRBV4-3
j_call: TRBJ2-1
cdr3_aa: CASSRTSGPYNEQFF
cdr3_nt: TGCGCCAGCAGCCGAACTAGCGGCCCCTACAATGAGCAGTTCTTC

d_call: TRBD2
clone_size: NA
v_call: TRBV9
j_call: TRBJ2-5
cdr3_aa: CASSEKPGLAGETQYF
cdr3_nt: TGTGCCAGCAGCGAAAAGCCGGGACTAGCGGGGGAGACCCAGTACTTC

d_call: NA
clone_size: NA
v_call: TRBV27
j_call: TRBJ2-1
cdr3_aa: CASLAQGSFEQFF
cdr3_nt: TGTGCCAGCTTGGCTCAGGGTTCCTTTGAGCAGTTCTTC

d_call: NA
clone_size: NA
v_call: TRBV2
j_call: TRBJ1-2
cdr3_aa: CASSEGIQLYGYTF
cdr3_nt: TGTGCCAGCAGTGAGGGGATACAGCTCTATGGCTACACCTTC

d_call: NA
clone_size: NA
v_call: TRBV5-1
j_call: TRBJ2-1
cdr3_aa: CASSLAVGVNYNEQFF
cdr3_nt: TGCGCCAGCAGCTTGGCCGTCGGGGTGAACTACAATGAGCAGTTCTTC